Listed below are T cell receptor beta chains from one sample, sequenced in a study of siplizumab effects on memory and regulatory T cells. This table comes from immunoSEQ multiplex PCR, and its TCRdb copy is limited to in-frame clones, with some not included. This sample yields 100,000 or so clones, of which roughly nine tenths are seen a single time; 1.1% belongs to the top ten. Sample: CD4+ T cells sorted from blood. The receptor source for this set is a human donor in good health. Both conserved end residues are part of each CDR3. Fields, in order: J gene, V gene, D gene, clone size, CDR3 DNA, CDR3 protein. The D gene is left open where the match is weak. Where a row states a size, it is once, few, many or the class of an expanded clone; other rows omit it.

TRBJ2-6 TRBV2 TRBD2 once TGTGCCAGCAAGCGGGTCGCCGGGGGGAGGGTATCGAGCTCTGGGGCCAACGTCCTGACTTTC CASKRVAGGRVSSSGANVLTF
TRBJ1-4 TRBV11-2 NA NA TGTGCCAGCAGCTCACAGGGTATCCTCGGCGAAAAACTGTTTTTT CASSSQGILGEKLFF
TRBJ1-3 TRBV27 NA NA TGTGCCAGCAGTAACACCAGGGGAAACACCATATATTTT CASSNTRGNTIYF
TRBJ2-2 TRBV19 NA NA TGTGCCAGTAGTATTATAGCGAGGAACACCGGGGAGCTGTTTTTT CASSIIARNTGELFF
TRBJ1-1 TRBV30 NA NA TGTGCCTGGAGTCGGGGGTCGGCTGAAGCTTTCTTT CAWSRGSAEAFF
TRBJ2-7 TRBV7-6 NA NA TGTGCCAGCAGCTTAGCTTCGGCGAACAGAATTTACGAGCAGTACTTC CASSLASANRIYEQYF
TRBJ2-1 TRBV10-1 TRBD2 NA TGCGCCAGCAGCCAAGCGGGGAGCTCCTACAATGAGCAGTTCTTC CASSQAGSSYNEQFF
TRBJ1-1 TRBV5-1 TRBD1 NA TGCGCCAGCAGCTTTGGGGGACAGGAGGGCACTGAAGCTTTCTTT CASSFGGQEGTEAFF
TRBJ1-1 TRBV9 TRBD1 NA TGTGCCAGCTCACAGGGGTCTGCGAACACTGAAGCTTTCTTT CASSQGSANTEAFF
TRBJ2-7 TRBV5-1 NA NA TGCGCCAGCAGCTTGGCCGCGGACAGCTTAACCTACGAGCAGTACTTC CASSLAADSLTYEQYF
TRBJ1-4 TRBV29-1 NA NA TGCAGCGCTGATCAGGCGGATGAAAAACTGTTTTTT CSADQADEKLFF
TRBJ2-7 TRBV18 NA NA TGTGCCAGCTCACCCGCAGGCCTACCCTACGAGCAGTACTTC CASSPAGLPYEQYF
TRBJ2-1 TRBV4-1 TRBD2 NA TGCGCCAGCAGCCAGAAACTAGCGGACTGGAATGAGCAGTTCTTC CASSQKLADWNEQFF
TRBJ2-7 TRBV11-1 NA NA TGTGCCAGCAGCTTAACTGGGACTCGGCCTACCTACGAGCAGTACTTC CASSLTGTRPTYEQYF
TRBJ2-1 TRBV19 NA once TGTGCCAGTAGTATAGTCCACCGCGAGCAGTTCTTC CASSIVHREQFF
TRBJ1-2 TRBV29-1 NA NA TGCAGCGTTGCTGGGACACCTAACTATGGCTACACCTTC CSVAGTPNYGYTF
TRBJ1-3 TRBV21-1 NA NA TGTGCCAGCAGCCCGCGGGTCCGTCTTCTAACCTCGAAACTCTCTGGAAACACCATATATTTT CASSPRVRLLTSKLSGNTIYF
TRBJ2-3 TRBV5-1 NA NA TGCGCCAGCAGGGTGCTCCAGGAGGCAGATACGCAGTATTTT CASRVLQEADTQYF
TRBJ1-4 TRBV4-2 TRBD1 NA TGTGCCAGCAGCCAAGTCTCCGGGACAGGGAATGAAAAACTGTTTTTT CASSQVSGTGNEKLFF
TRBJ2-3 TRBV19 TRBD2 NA TGTGCCAGTAGTCCGACGGGGGGGACAGATACGCAGTATTTT CASSPTGGTDTQYF
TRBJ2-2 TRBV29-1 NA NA TGCAGCGCACAGACAGTCCAAGAGCTGTTTTTT CSAQTVQELFF
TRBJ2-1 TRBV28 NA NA TGTGCCAGCAGTTTAAACAGATTCAATGAGCAGTTCTTC CASSLNRFNEQFF
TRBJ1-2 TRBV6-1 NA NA TGTGCCAGCAGTGAGCTCCCGTGGGCCGGCTACACCTTC CASSELPWAGYTF
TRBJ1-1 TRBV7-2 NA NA TGTGCCAGCAGACAAAACACTGAAGCTTTCTTT CASRQNTEAFF
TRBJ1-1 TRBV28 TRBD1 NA TGTGCCAGCAGTTTAAGCGGGACAGCGAACACTGAAGCTTTCTTT CASSLSGTANTEAFF
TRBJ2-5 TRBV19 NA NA TGTGCCACTCGTAGGCAGGGCCAAGAGACCCAGTACTTC CATRRQGQETQYF
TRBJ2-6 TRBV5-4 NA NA TGTGCCAGCAGCTTGGCCTCGGGCACTGGGGCCAACGTCCTGACTTTC CASSLASGTGANVLTF
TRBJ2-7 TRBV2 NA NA TGTGCCAGCAGTGATGTACGGGGGCTTGTACAGTACTTC CASSDVRGLVQYF
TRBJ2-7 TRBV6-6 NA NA TGTGCCAGCAGCGGGACTTCCTACGAGCAGTACTTC CASSGTSYEQYF
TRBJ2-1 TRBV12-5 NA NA TGTGCTAGTGGGCCCCTGGGAGTAGTAAATGAGCAGTTCTTC CASGPLGVVNEQFF
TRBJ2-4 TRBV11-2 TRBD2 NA TGTGCCAGCAGCTGGGGAGCGGGAGTCGTAGACATTCAGTACTTC CASSWGAGVVDIQYF
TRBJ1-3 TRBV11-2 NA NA TGTGCCAGCAGCTTAGTTGGCAGCTCTGGAAACACCATATATTTT CASSLVGSSGNTIYF
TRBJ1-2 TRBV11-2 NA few TGTGCCAGCGGGGACGGGAACTATGGCTACACCTTC CASGDGNYGYTF
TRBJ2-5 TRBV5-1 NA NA TGCGCCAGCAGCTTAACATTTGAGACCCAGTACTTC CASSLTFETQYF
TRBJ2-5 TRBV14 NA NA TGTGCCAGCAGCCATGAGAAAGGACGGTGGGCCCAAGAGACCCAGTACTTC CASSHEKGRWAQETQYF
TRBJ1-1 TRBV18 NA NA TGTGCCAGCTCACCCCAGACCGGGACATGGGCTTTCTTT CASSPQTGTWAFF
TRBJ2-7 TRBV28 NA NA TGTGCCAGCGAAACGCTAGGGGGGGAGTACGAGCAGTACTTC CASETLGGEYEQYF
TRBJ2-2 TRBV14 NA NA TGTGCCAGCAGCCGAGTTATTCACGGGGAGCTGTTTTTT CASSRVIHGELFF
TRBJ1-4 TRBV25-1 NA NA TGTGCCAGCAGCGACCCGCGGGCCCCGGGAGATGAAAAACTGTTTTTT CASSDPRAPGDEKLFF
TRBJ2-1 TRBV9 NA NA TGTGCCAGCAGCGTCGGGACGGGGAGGATCAATGAGCAGTTCTTC CASSVGTGRINEQFF
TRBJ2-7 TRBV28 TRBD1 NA TGTGCCAGCAGAGGGACAGGGGGGGGCGAGCAGTACTTC CASRGTGGGEQYF
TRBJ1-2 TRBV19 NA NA TGTGCCAGTAGTACATTTGGCCCCGCCAGCGGCTACACCTTC CASSTFGPASGYTF
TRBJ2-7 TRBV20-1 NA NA TGCAGTTCGGGGGACCGCTACGAGCAGTACTTC CSSGDRYEQYF
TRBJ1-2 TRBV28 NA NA TGTGCCAGCAGTTTCCGGCTTGGCTACACCTTC CASSFRLGYTF
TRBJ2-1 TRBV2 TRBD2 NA TGTGCCAGCAGTGGGTTAGCGGGAGGCTCGGATGAGCAGTTCTTC CASSGLAGGSDEQFF
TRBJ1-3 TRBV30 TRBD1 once TGTGCCTGGAGGCTAGGGACAGGGGGATACTCTGGAAACACCATATATTTT CAWRLGTGGYSGNTIYF